A single sample is the source of the 20 T cell receptor beta chains below, sequenced in a study of blood T cells in healthy people across ages. A J-beta primer mix and a sample-barcoded 5' primer were used in a second PCR of about 7 to 12 cycles. TCRdb analysed the 5' RACE reads with MiXCR anew, one entry per CDR3 protein. The table includes 800,000 or so distinct CDR3 sequences, 25% detected once. In addition, the sample was reused for a study of T cells of mothers and their children.

The specimen sequenced was blood. The receptor set was obtained from a boy aged 5-17 years in good health.

This clonotype was seen a handful of times. This rearrangement joins TRBV6-6 to TRBJ1-2; 8 bases are shared with TRBD1. Per the germline V gene, CDR1 is MNHNY and CDR2 is SVGAGI (reference sequence). The CDR3 loop spans 12 amino acids. Trimming at V came to 10 bases and at J to 4 bases, leaving 5 bases not matched to a gene. The CDR3 here is CATQGAGYGYTF. CDR3 coding DNA: TGTGCCACCCAGGGGGCTGGCTATGGCTACACCTTC.

The chain combines TRBV3-1 with TRBJ2-7; the D is unclear. The ends were cut back, 3 bases at V and 0 bases at J, with 9 bases in the middle. Germline CDR1 is LGHDT and CDR2 is YNNKEL (reference sequence). This CDR3 region has 14 residues. CDR3: CASSHDHGSYEQYF. Here the CDR3 DNA reads TGTGCCAGCAGCCACGACCACGGCTCCTACGAGCAGTACTTC.

The chain uses TRBV29-1 and TRBJ2-7, with D perhaps matching TRBD1 or TRBD2 (5 bases each). Germline V gene lookup returns CDR1 SQVTM and CDR2 ANQGSEA. CDR3 length equals 14 residues. V gave up 6 bases and J gave up 0 bases, with 15 bases separating them. The CDR3 DNA sequence: TGCAGCGTGGCTGGGAAGGGGAGCTCCTACGAGCAGTACTTC. Amino acids: CSVAGKGSSYEQYF.

There are a few counts of this clonotype. The V call is TRBV4-3, the J call TRBJ2-2; the D gene is possibly TRBD1 (5 bases). Germline V gene data show CDR1 as LGHNA and CDR2 as YSLEER. Trimming removed 0 bases at V and 6 bases at J, with 8 bases between. This CDR3 has 14 amino acids. CDR3 amino acids: CASSQDRVAGELFF. CDR3 DNA sequence: TGCGCCAGCAGCCAAGACAGGGTAGCCGGGGAGCTGTTTTTT.

This chain links TRBV20-1 with TRBJ2-6; 14 bases match TRBD2. This CDR3 spans 17 amino acids. The germline V gene encodes CDR1 DFQATT and CDR2 SNEGSKA (reference sequence). The V gene end was trimmed by 5 bases and the J gene end by 3 bases; junction bases not matched to a gene: 6. The CDR3 DNA sequence: TGCAGTGCTCAACAGACTAGCGGGAGGGATGGGGCCAACGTCCTGACTTTC. Protein sequence: CSAQQTSGRDGANVLTF.

This clonotype showed up just once. The V gene is TRBV12-3 or TRBV12-4, the J gene TRBJ1-2; 7 nucleotides align to TRBD1. The CDR3 loop spans 13 amino acids. The trim removed 6 bases at V and 7 bases at J, leaving 8 bases unmatched. CDR3 protein: CASSPDRVIGYTF. The DNA of the CDR3 is TGTGCCAGCAGCCCCGACAGGGTAATTGGCTACACCTTC.

The V gene is TRBV28, the J gene TRBJ2-3, with 12 bases matching TRBD2. This CDR3 is built from 17 residues. CDR1 and CDR2 (germline): MDHEN, SYDVKM. The J segment lost 5 bases and the V segment lost 10 bases, leaving 16 bases of the junction unmatched. In DNA, the CDR3 is TGTGCCACCAAAGAAATGGGGCTAGCGGGAGGGCTAGATACGCAGTATTTT. It specifies CATKEMGLAGGLDTQYF.

The J gene is TRBJ2-5, the V gene TRBV7-8; 15 bases map to TRBD2. The V and J ends lost 5 bases and 4 bases, in that order; junction bases with no gene match: 8. CDR1 is SGHVS and CDR2 is FQNEAQ in the germline V gene. This CDR3 spans 17 amino acids. CDR3 sequence: CASSLRTSGGALETQYF. For the CDR3, the DNA is TGTGCCAGCAGCCTCCGGACTAGCGGGGGGGCCTTAGAGACCCAGTACTTC. The whole variable domain, filled in from reference TRBV7-8 and TRBJ2-5, reads GAGVSQSPRYKVAKRGQDVALRCDPISGHVSLFWYQQALGQGPEFLTYFQNEAQLDKSGLPSDRFFAERPEGSVSTLKIQRTQQEDSAVYLCASSLRTSGGALETQYFGPGTRLLVL.

This chain joins TRBV28 and TRBJ2-1; D is ambiguous. Germline CDR1 is MDHEN and CDR2 is SYDVKM. The CDR3 runs 12 residues. V was trimmed by 6 bases and J by 9 bases, leaving 12 bases between them. The CDR3 reads CASREHPTEQFF. CDR3 sequence (DNA): TGTGCCAGCAGGGAGCATCCGACTGAGCAGTTCTTC.

The sample holds a few counts of this clonotype. The rearrangement links TRBV21-1 to TRBJ1-4; the table assigns TRBD1, which was not confirmed against the DNA. TRBV21-1 represents a pseudogene. CDR3 length: 15 residues. The CDR3 region has the DNA TGTGCCAGCAGCCGGGACAGGGGCTTAAATGAAAAACTGTTTTTT. Protein: CASSRDRGLNEKLFF.

The genes are TRBV30 and TRBJ2-7; 7 bases are a match to TRBD2. This CDR3 contains 13 residues. Per germline, CDR1 GTSNPN and CDR2 SVGIG (reference sequence). Trimming cost V 0 bases and J 5 bases; bases outside gene matches: 4. In DNA, the CDR3 is TGTGCCTGGAGTGTAACCAGCGGGGACGAGCAGTACTTC. Translated: CAWSVTSGDEQYF.

This clonotype was recorded a few times. V gene TRBV2 combines with J gene TRBJ2-1, with D hard to call. In germline, CDR1 is SNHLY, CDR2 FYNNEI. The CDR3 spans 13 residues. The V gene lost 3 bases and the J gene lost 7 bases, with 10 bases spanning the gap. CDR3 sequence: CASSEISANEQFF. The CDR3 nucleotides are TGTGCCAGCAGTGAGATTTCAGCAAATGAGCAGTTCTTC.

This chain joins TRBV30 and TRBJ1-1, with D possibly being TRBD1 (6 bases). The CDR3 has 12 residues. Germline loops: CDR1 GTSNPN, CDR2 SVGIG (reference sequence). The DNA for the CDR3 is TGTGCGGGGGGCAGGGCGGACACTGAAGCTTTCTTT. It is translated as CAGGRADTEAFF.

The chain uses TRBV7-9 and TRBJ2-1, with D unresolved. This CDR3 spans 16 amino acids. V was trimmed by 0 bases and J by 3 bases, leaving 12 bases between them. Germline V gene sequence: CDR1 SEHNR, CDR2 FQNEAQ (reference sequence). The CDR3 protein is CASSLAALERYNEQFF. As DNA, the CDR3 is TGTGCCAGCAGCTTAGCAGCCCTCGAGCGCTACAATGAGCAGTTCTTC.

DNA of the CDR3: TGTGCCATCAGTGACCTAGCGGGGGGATACTACGAGCAGTACTTC. It codes for CAISDLAGGYYEQYF. This chain joins TRBV10-3 and TRBJ2-5, with 11 positions matching TRBD2. The DNA end favors TRBJ2-7, so the J call may be wrong. The CDR3 consists of 15 residues. Germline V gives CDR1 ENHRY, CDR2 SYGVKD.

The chain combines TRBV19 with TRBJ2-5; perhaps TRBD2 as D (6 bases). Gene TRBJ2-7 matches the end of the DNA better, so the J call may be wrong. Germline lookup yields CDR1 LNHDA and CDR2 SQIVND (reference sequence). The CDR3 runs 12 residues. CDR3 sequence (DNA): TGTGCCAGTAGTATCTCGGGGGACGAGCAGTACTTC. Translating gives CASSISGDEQYF.

This clonotype has only a few counts. The genes are TRBV28 and TRBJ2-7, with D perhaps matching TRBD1 (6 bases). The length of the CDR3 is 12 residues. The germline CDR1 and CDR2 sequences are MDHEN and SYDVKM. V was pared by 10 bases and J by 0 bases, with 10 bases between. CDR3 sequence (DNA): TGTGCCACAGGGGACCCCTCCTACGAGCAGTACTTC. This codes for CATGDPSYEQYF.

A remark on this clonotype: At one end the junction does not follow the germline gene, possibly because of a read error. The chain uses TRBV5-1 and TRBJ1-2; 11 bases fit TRBD1. This CDR3 comprises 14 residues. The germline V gene has CDR1 SGHRS and CDR2 YFSETQ. The CDR3 region is CASSRDRGDYGYAF. CDR3 sequence (DNA): TGCGCCAGCAGCAGGGACAGGGGGGACTATGGCTACGCCTTC. The whole variable domain, filled in from reference TRBV5-1 and TRBJ1-2, reads KAGVTQTPRYLIKTRGQQVTLSCSPISGHRSVSWYQQTPGQGLQFLFEYFSETQRNKGNFPGRFSGRQFSNSRSEMNVSTLELGDSALYLCASSRDRGDYGYAFGSGTRLTVV.

The chain joins TRBV5-1 to TRBJ1-6; 8 bases fit TRBD1. The germline CDR1 and CDR2 sequences are SGHRS and YFSETQ. J gave up 4 bases and V 4 bases, and 4 bases lay outside the gene matches. CDR3 length equals 15 residues. The CDR3 nucleotides are TGCGCCAGCAGCACCGGACAGGGTTATAATTCACCCCTCCACTTT. Its translation: CASSTGQGYNSPLHF.

This rearrangement joins TRBV4-1 to TRBJ2-7, with D unclear. CDR1 is MGHRA and CDR2 is YSYEKL in the germline V gene. Trimming left V 3 bases short and J 7 bases short, with 10 bases between. This CDR3 has 12 amino acids. CDR3 in amino acids: CASSQPGGEQYF. In nucleotides, the CDR3 is TGCGCCAGCAGCCAGCCGGGTGGGGAGCAGTACTTC.